Only a few counts were recorded for the clone carrying this T cell receptor beta chain. What it binds is unknown. Trimming took off 6 bases at V and 0 bases at J, with 9 bases between the two ends. The CDR3 sequence is 14 residues long. Germline-derived CDR1 and CDR2 are KGHDR and SFDVKD. TCRdb used MiXCR to reprocess the 5' RACE reads, holding one entry per CDR3 protein. Found here are some 460,000 distinct CDR3 sequences, around 14% of them singletons; the top ten hold about 0.53%. This sample was included in a study of identical twins. General study results and limits: Out-of-frame TCR alpha sharing observed in monozygotic twins exceeded model estimates. A lower insertion count was a feature of abundant cord blood beta clonotypes, with no such feature in memory repertoires. Twins' surplus sharing was weaker for beta out-of-frame sequences. Without tracking the same donors, conclusions rested on cross-sectional statistical analysis.

Separately, the same data were catalogued under a study of yellow fever vaccine responses in identical twins.

Source material: CD4+ T cells sorted from blood. The chain is built from TRBV24-1 and TRBJ2-3; perhaps TRBD1 as D (5 bases). The TCR comes from a woman in her late teens or twenties in good health. The CDR3 loop is CATSMQGSTDTQYF. The CDR3 DNA follows: TGTGCCACCAGTATGCAGGGAAGCACAGATACGCAGTATTTT.